These 18 T cell receptor beta chains share one sample of origin, sequenced in a study of blood T cell repertoires in COVID-19. Some clones are missing from TCRdb's copy, which holds only in-frame ones; the method was immunoSEQ multiplex PCR. Among roughly 200,000 clones listed, 80% to 90% were seen once. Sequenced material: PBMCs or T cells enriched from blood (not recorded which). Source of these receptors: a woman aged 40 to 50 with acute COVID-19.

This chain connects TRBV5-6 to TRBJ1-1, with TRBD1 as a possible D gene (6 bases). V gave up 4 bases and J gave up 6 bases, with 16 bases separating them. Germline V gives CDR1 SGHDT, CDR2 YYEEEE. The CDR3 has 14 residues. CDR3 sequence (DNA): TGTGCCAGCAGCCGGATGGGGACAACAGCTGAAGCTTTCTTT. It yields the protein CASSRMGTTAEAFF. The complete variable domain, with remaining parts taken from reference TRBV5-6 and TRBJ1-1, reads DAGVTQSPTHLIKTRGQQVTLRCSPKSGHDTVSWYQQALGQGPQFIFQYYEEEERQRGNFPDRFSGHQFPNYSSELNVNALLLGDSALYLCASSRMGTTAEAFFGQGTRLTVV.

The chain combines TRBV9 with TRBJ2-7; 7 nucleotides agree with TRBD1. CDR1 SGDLS and CDR2 YYNGEE come from the germline V gene. Losses at the gene ends were 1 base for V and 0 bases for J; bases not matched to a gene: 13. CDR3 length: 18 residues. CDR3 sequence: CASSVICRQGRNSYEQYV. As DNA, the CDR3 is TGTGCCAGCAGCGTAATCTGTAGACAGGGCAGAAACTCCTACGAGCAGTACGTC.

The V and J genes are TRBV7-2 and TRBJ1-1; D not resolved. The V end lost 4 bases, the J end lost 2 bases, and 2 bases lay between the germline ends. The CDR3 is 11 residues long. CDR1 is SGHTA and CDR2 is FQGNSA in the germline V gene. The CDR3 region has the DNA TGTGCCAGCAGCTCTAACACTGAAGCTTTCTTT. This encodes CASSSNTEAFF.

The chain carries TRBV13 and TRBJ2-3, with 7 bases matching TRBD2. The CDR3 loop spans 17 amino acids. CDR1 is PRHDT and CDR2 is FYEKMQ in the germline V gene (reference sequence). The ends lost 4 bases at V and 0 bases at J; junction bases unmatched: 10. The CDR3: CASSSLKREDSTDTQYF. In DNA, the CDR3 is TGTGCCAGCAGCTCGTTAAAGCGGGAAGACAGCACAGATACGCAGTATTTT.

This clone was recorded only once. The chain uses TRBV7-3 and TRBJ2-7; 14 positions agree with TRBD2. Per germline, CDR1 SGHTA and CDR2 FQGTGA. Trimming cost V 3 bases and J 0 bases; bases outside gene matches: 4. This CDR3 has 17 residues. The CDR3, as DNA: TGTGCCAGCAGCTTGGGGACTAGCGGGGGCCTCTCCTACGAGCAGTACTTC. Translating it yields CASSLGTSGGLSYEQYF. Filled out from reference TRBV7-3 and TRBJ2-7, the complete variable domain reads GAGVSQTPSNKVTEKGKYVELRCDPISGHTALYWYRQSLGQGPEFLIYFQGTGAADDSGLPNDRFFAVRPEGSVSTLKIQRTERGDSAVYLCASSLGTSGGLSYEQYFGPGTRLTVT.

This clone occurred once. V usage is TRBV2 and J usage is TRBJ1-5; 11 bases match TRBD1. CDR3 size: 14 residues. With 6 bases clipped from V and 7 bases from J, the junction kept 5 bases outside the gene matches. Germline lookup yields CDR1 SNHLY and CDR2 FYNNEI. For the CDR3, the DNA is TGTGCCAGCAGGTCAGGACAGGGGGCCCAGCCCCAGCATTTT. Its translation: CASRSGQGAQPQHF.

J is TRBJ2-7 and V is TRBV29-1, with unresolved D. CDR1 and CDR2 from the germline V gene are SQVTM and ANQGSEA. Trimming pared 5 bases from V and 0 bases from J, leaving 8 bases between. The CDR3 contains 12 residues. This CDR3 is CSVSGNSYEQYV. The CDR3 DNA is TGCAGCGTTTCTGGCAACTCCTACGAGCAGTACGTC.

The count of this clone is one. V and J are TRBV18 and TRBJ1-2; D gene unclear. CDR3 size: 15 residues. Trimming took 3 bases from V and 4 from J, leaving 15 bases between them. Germline V gene lookup returns CDR1 KGHSH and CDR2 LQKENI. CDR3 sequence (DNA): TGTGCCAGCTCACCGGAGAGGGATCCCCGCTATGGCTACACCTTC. Translated, it gives CASSPERDPRYGYTF. The complete variable domain, with remaining parts taken from reference TRBV18 and TRBJ1-2, reads NAGVMQNPRHLVRRRGQEARLRCSPMKGHSHVYWYRQLPEEGLKFMVYLQKENIIDESGMPKERFSAEFPKEGPSILRIQQVVRGDSAAYFCASSPERDPRYGYTFGSGTRLTVV.

The chain carries TRBV4-3 and TRBJ1-6; maybe TRBD1 (5 bases). Germline V CDR1 and CDR2: LGHNA, YSLEER. V was cut by 1 base and J by 8 bases, with 12 bases left in between. The CDR3 has 15 residues. The DNA of the CDR3 is TGCGCCAGCAGCCAAGGGGGCGCAGGCCATTCACCCCTCCACTTT. This codes for CASSQGGAGHSPLHF.

This chain connects TRBV9 to TRBJ1-1; possibly TRBD1 for D (6 bases). Germline CDR1 and CDR2: SGDLS and YYNGEE. V shed 0 bases and J shed 5 bases, with 8 bases lying between them. The CDR3 length is 13 residues. The CDR3 reads CASSVERGTEAFF. The CDR3 DNA is TGTGCCAGCAGCGTAGAGAGGGGGACTGAAGCTTTCTTT.

The chain links TRBV11-2 to TRBJ2-2; D may be TRBD1 (5 bases). Germline assignment: CDR1 SGHAT and CDR2 FQNNGV. This CDR3 has 16 amino acids. Trimming cost V 5 bases and J 0 bases, with 13 bases left between them. Written as DNA, the CDR3 is TGTGCCAGCAGCCCCCCCAGCAGGGCGAACACCGGGGAGCTGTTTTTT. Translating gives CASSPPSRANTGELFF. The variable domain in full, completed from reference TRBV11-2 and TRBJ2-2, reads EAGVAQSPRYKIIEKRQSVAFWCNPISGHATLYWYQQILGQGPKLLIQFQNNGVVDDSQLPKDRFSAERLKGVDSTLKIQPAKLEDSAVYLCASSPPSRANTGELFFGEGSRLTVL.

DNA of the CDR3: TGTGCCAGTAGTACTGTTGGACATGTTGCCTACGAGCAGTACTTC. It is translated as CASSTVGHVAYEQYF. V usage is TRBV19 and J usage is TRBJ2-7, with TRBD1 as a possible D gene (5 bases). Deletions cut 4 bases from V and 2 bases from J, with 15 bases between. The CDR3 spans 15 residues. Germline CDR1 and CDR2: LNHDA and SQIVND (reference sequence).

The chain is built from TRBV25-1 and TRBJ1-1; 7 bases align to TRBD1. Germline values: CDR1 MGHDK, CDR2 SYGVNS. The CDR3 covers 11 residues. Germline trimming cut 7 bases from V and 7 bases from J; bases unmatched to any gene: 3. The CDR3 DNA follows: TGTGCCAGCACCAGGGGGATTGAAGCTTTCTTT. Translated: CASTRGIEAFF.

The rearrangement joins TRBV29-1 to TRBJ1-2; 8 nucleotides agree with TRBD1. V shed 6 bases, J shed 6 bases, and the junction held 12 bases outside the gene matches. This CDR3 spans 14 amino acids. Germline V gene sequence: CDR1 SQVTM, CDR2 ANQGSEA. The CDR3 nucleotides read TGCAGCGTCGAAAAGGACAGGGCGAGGAATGGCTACACCTTC. Residues: CSVEKDRARNGYTF.

The rearrangement uses TRBV2 and TRBJ2-3, with no clear D. The CDR3 extends over 12 amino acids. The germline V gene has CDR1 SNHLY and CDR2 FYNNEI. V was shortened by 6 bases and J by 4 bases, with 8 bases between the two germline ends. Written as DNA, the CDR3 is TGTGCCAGCAGACAGCTCGCAGATACGCAGTATTTT. Residues: CASRQLADTQYF.

This clone was detected once. The chain combines TRBV6-6 with TRBJ1-6; the D is unclear. The V end lost 0 bases, the J end lost 11 bases, and 14 bases lay between the germline ends. Per the germline V gene, CDR1 is MNHNY and CDR2 is SVGAGI (reference sequence). The CDR3 has 15 amino acids. CDR3 residues: CASSYSLSGEAPLHF. In nucleotides, the CDR3 is TGTGCCAGCAGTTACTCGCTTTCGGGAGAGGCACCCCTCCACTTT.

This chain joins TRBV19 and TRBJ1-1; D is uncertain. This CDR3 region has 14 residues. V lost 5 bases and J lost 1, with 11 bases in between. Germline V gene lookup returns CDR1 LNHDA and CDR2 SQIVND (reference sequence). The CDR3 loop reads CASSWQVGNTEAFF. The DNA of the CDR3 is TGTGCCAGTAGTTGGCAGGTCGGGAACACTGAAGCTTTCTTT. The full variable domain, rest sourced from reference TRBV19 and TRBJ1-1, is DGGITQSPKYLFRKEGQNVTLSCEQNLNHDAMYWYRQDPGQGLRLIYYSQIVNDFQKGDIAEGYSVSREKKESFPLTVTSAQKNPTAFYLCASSWQVGNTEAFFGQGTRLTVV.

The chain has TRBV3-1 (or the pseudogene TRBV3-2) and TRBJ1-3; D perhaps matches TRBD1 (6 bases). From germline, CDR1 is LGHDT and CDR2 YNNKEL (reference sequence). Trimming shortened V by 4 bases and J by 7 bases, and 14 bases separated the two germline ends. This CDR3 has 14 residues. CDR3 bases: TGTGCCAGCAGCCCGCAGGGGATTTCCAACACCATATATTTT. Protein product: CASSPQGISNTIYF.